These 27 T cell receptor beta chains share one sample of origin, sequenced in a study of T cells in Graves' hyperthyroidism and ophthalmopathy. RNA transcripts provided the source from which TCR beta CDR3 regions were amplified. An initial round of RT-PCR targeting the TCR CDR3 relied on the HTBI primer set. MiXCR, run by TCRdb on the multiplex PCR reads, gives a single entry per CDR3 protein. Found here are about 610,000 distinct CDR3 sequences, roughly 15% of them singletons; the top ten hold around 4.5%. Sequenced material: blood. These TCRs come from a woman in her thirties or forties with Graves' ophthalmopathy.

In its sample, this clonotype was seen a few times. The V and J genes are TRBV29-1 and TRBJ1-3; tentatively, D is TRBD1 (6 bases). Trimming left V 5 bases short and J 4 bases short, with 15 bases between. This CDR3 is 14 amino acids long. Germline V CDR1 and CDR2: SQVTM, ANQGSEA. This CDR3 is CSVTGTGGGNTIYF. The CDR3 DNA reads TGCAGCGTTACAGGGACCGGGGGGGGAAACACCATATATTTT.

This clonotype was detected ten times or more. The rearrangement uses TRBV6-2 or TRBV6-3 and TRBJ2-7; possible D gene TRBD1, 7 bases. Trimming stripped 5 bases from V and 6 bases from J, with 20 bases between. Germline CDR1 MNHEY, CDR2 SVGEGT. The CDR3 extends over 15 amino acids. CDR3 sequence: CASSLTRQGGIEQYF. In DNA, the CDR3 is TGTGCCAGCAGTCTTACTCGTCAGGGGGGCATCGAGCAGTACTTC.

CDR3 nucleotides: TGTGCCAGCAGTTCCTTAGCGGCAGGGACCTACGAGCAGTACTTC. Translated, it gives CASSSLAAGTYEQYF. The chain links TRBV6-2 or TRBV6-3 to TRBJ2-7; possibly TRBD2 for D (6 bases). This CDR3 spans 15 amino acids. V lost 4 bases and J 2 bases, leaving 15 bases between the germline ends. Germline V CDR1 and CDR2: MNHEY, SVGEGT.

This clonotype was counted at least ten times. This chain joins TRBV6-2 or TRBV6-3 and TRBJ2-5, with no clear D. Between the trimmed V and J ends, which lost 6 bases and 4 bases, there was a span of 21 bases. The CDR3 is 16 residues long. Germline V gene sequence: CDR1 MNHEY, CDR2 SVGEGT. CDR3 region: CASSRNSLARRETQYF. CDR3 sequence (DNA): TGTGCCAGCAGCCGAAACTCCCTTGCCCGACGAGAGACCCAGTACTTC.

This clonotype was seen ten or more times. This chain links TRBV6-5 with TRBJ1-1; no clear D. Trimming cost V 5 bases and J 11 bases, with 15 bases left between them. The CDR3 is 12 amino acids. Germline V CDR1 and CDR2: MNHEY, SVGAGI. The CDR3 region is CASSQASGRAFF. The CDR3 DNA reads TGTGCCAGCAGTCAGGCCTCGGGCCGGGCTTTCTTT.

The sample holds many counts of this clonotype. Relative to the germline gene, one junction end is altered; a read error may explain this. J is TRBJ2-2 and V is TRBV6-1; no firm D call. Germline V gene sequence: CDR1 MNHNS, CDR2 SASEGT. The CDR3 totals 15 residues. CDR3 coding DNA: TGTGCCAGCAGGGAAGGATACGGTAACACCGGGGAGCTGTTTTTT. Translation: CASREGYGNTGELFF.

The genes are TRBV12-3 or TRBV12-4 and TRBJ2-7, with 7 positions matching TRBD2. With V trimmed by 0 bases and J by 2 bases, 4 bases remained unmatched. The length of the CDR3 is 15 residues. The CDR3 here is CASSLALGLAYEQYF. In DNA, the CDR3 is TGTGCCAGCAGTTTAGCCCTTGGACTAGCCTACGAGCAGTACTTC.

This clonotype appeared many times. The CDR3 DNA reads TGTGCCAGCAGTTACTTTACGGGAACGAACACTGAAGCTTTCTTT. Translation: CASSYFTGTNTEAFF. This chain uses TRBV6-5 with TRBJ1-1; D unresolved. V dropped 1 base and J dropped 1 base, with 10 bases sitting between them. Germline V gene lookup returns CDR1 MNHEY and CDR2 SVGAGI. The CDR3 sequence is 15 residues long.

Many counts were recorded for this clonotype. The gene calls are TRBV29-1 and TRBJ2-2; 9 bases align to TRBD1. V dropped 3 bases and J dropped 6; count of bases not matched to a gene: 5. In germline, CDR1 is SQVTM, CDR2 ANQGSEA. The CDR3 covers 14 residues. In DNA, the CDR3 is TGCAGCGTTGACGTGGGACAGGGATCCGGGGAGCTGTTTTTT. Protein: CSVDVGQGSGELFF.

This clonotype was seen a few times. This chain connects TRBV12-3 or TRBV12-4 to TRBJ2-7, with D perhaps TRBD1 or TRBD2 (5 bases each). This CDR3 has 13 amino acids. V was pared by 10 bases and J by 0 bases, with 13 bases between. The CDR3 protein is CATRDGRSYEQYF. CDR3 bases: TGTGCCACCCGGGACGGACGCTCCTACGAGCAGTACTTC.

There are many counts of this clonotype. The chain combines TRBV7-9 with TRBJ2-5, with 13 bases identical to TRBD2. V trimming: 5 bases; J trimming: 6 bases; junction bases outside the gene matches: 3. The CDR3 has 14 residues. Germline V gives CDR1 SEHNR, CDR2 FQNEAQ (reference sequence). The CDR3 protein is CASSLGTSGKTQYF. In DNA, the CDR3 is TGTGCCAGCAGCCTTGGGACTAGCGGGAAGACCCAGTACTTC. Together with reference TRBV7-9 and TRBJ2-5, the CDR3 gives the full variable domain: DTGVSQNPRHKITKRGQNVTFRCDPISEHNRLYWYRQTLGQGPEFLTYFQNEAQLEKSRLLSDRFSAERPKGSFSTLEIQRTEQGDSAMYLCASSLGTSGKTQYFGPGTRLLVL.

This clonotype was observed many times. The CDR3 here is CASSKGSYQETQYF. The CDR3 region has the DNA TGTGCCAGCTCAAAAGGCTCCTACCAAGAGACCCAGTACTTC. The chain has TRBV12-3 or TRBV12-4 and TRBJ2-5; D gene unclear. The CDR3 runs to 14 residues. The V gene lost 8 bases and the J gene lost 0 bases, with 13 bases spanning the gap.

V and J are TRBV30 and TRBJ1-2; possibly TRBD1 for D (5 bases). Germline values: CDR1 GTSNPN, CDR2 SVGIG (reference sequence). The CDR3 covers 15 residues. V dropped 1 base and J dropped 0 bases, with 12 bases sitting between them. The CDR3 region is CAWSERGTANYGYTF. The CDR3 DNA follows: TGTGCCTGGAGTGAGAGGGGAACAGCTAACTATGGCTACACCTTC.

This clonotype turned up a few times. Without the conserved terminal phenylalanine or tryptophan, this CDR3 likely stems from a read error. The V gene is TRBV12-3 or TRBV12-4, the J gene TRBJ2-1, with 12 bases matching TRBD1. Trimming cost V 5 bases and J 4 bases; bases outside gene matches: 6. The CDR3 sequence is 16 residues long. The CDR3 coding sequence is TGTGCCAGCAGTCCCAGGGACAGGGGGCGATACAATGAGCAGTTCCTC. Amino acids: CASSPRDRGRYNEQFL.

There are a few counts of this clonotype. The J gene is TRBJ2-5, the V gene TRBV6-2 or TRBV6-3, with D unresolved. The germline gives CDR1 MNHEY, CDR2 SVGEGT. The CDR3 length is 13 residues. The germline V and J ends were trimmed by 2 bases and 7 bases, with 11 bases remaining between them. CDR3 protein: CASSYGDVRTQYF. Written as DNA, the CDR3 is TGTGCCAGCAGTTACGGAGACGTGAGGACCCAGTACTTC.

This clonotype was counted many times. This chain uses TRBV5-1 with TRBJ2-7; 13 nucleotides match TRBD2. The CDR3 consists of 17 residues. Germline CDR1 SGHRS, CDR2 YFSETQ. Trimming at V came to 7 bases and at J to 1 base, leaving 11 bases not matched to a gene. The CDR3 is CASATGTSGAGSYEQYF. The CDR3 bases are TGCGCCAGCGCAACCGGGACTAGCGGGGCTGGGTCCTACGAGCAGTACTTC. Using reference TRBV5-1 and TRBJ2-7 for the parts outside the CDR3, the full variable domain is KAGVTQTPRYLIKTRGQQVTLSCSPISGHRSVSWYQQTPGQGLQFLFEYFSETQRNKGNFPGRFSGRQFSNSRSEMNVSTLELGDSALYLCASATGTSGAGSYEQYFGPGTRLTVT.

With regard to this clonotype: This sequence may be a read error, since a much larger clone differs from it by one base. This chain connects TRBV11-1 to TRBJ1-2; TRBD1 matches 11 bases. V shed 6 bases, J shed 5 bases, and the junction held 8 bases outside the gene matches. Per the germline V gene, CDR1 is SGHAT and CDR2 is FQDESV (reference sequence). The CDR3 has 15 amino acids. CDR3 sequence (DNA): TGTGCCAGCAGACCAGGACAGGGGGCCTGGTATGGCTACACCTTC. Its translation is CASRPGQGAWYGYTF.

This clonotype was counted at least ten times. The chain employs TRBV11-2 and TRBJ2-5, with 16 bases matching TRBD2. The CDR3 is 17 residues long. Germline loops: CDR1 SGHAT, CDR2 FQNNGV. Trimming took 5 bases from V and 5 from J; bases not matched to a gene: 8. CDR3 in amino acids: CASSAGLAGGPSETQYF. The CDR3 nucleotides are TGTGCCAGCAGCGCGGGACTAGCGGGAGGGCCGTCCGAGACCCAGTACTTC.

The chain joins TRBV6-2 or TRBV6-3 to TRBJ1-2, with D maybe TRBD1 (5 bases). From germline, CDR1 is MNHEY and CDR2 SVGEGT. This CDR3 has 14 amino acids. V lost 4 bases, J lost 0 bases, and 9 bases lay in between. CDR3 sequence: CASSFPRANYGYTF. CDR3 coding DNA: TGTGCCAGCAGTTTTCCCAGGGCTAACTATGGCTACACCTTC.

The chain uses TRBV7-2 and TRBJ2-5, with 10 bases matching TRBD1. Germline trimming cut 4 bases from V and 4 bases from J; bases unmatched to any gene: 6. Germline assignment: CDR1 SGHTA and CDR2 FQGNSA. The CDR3 consists of 15 residues. The CDR3 spells CASSSLGQGRETQYF. Here the CDR3 DNA reads TGTGCCAGCAGCTCCCTGGGACAGGGGAGAGAGACCCAGTACTTC. Variable domain in full (rest from reference TRBV7-2 and TRBJ2-5): GAGVSQSPSNKVTEKGKDVELRCDPISGHTALYWYRQSLGQGLEFLIYFQGNSAPDKSGLPSDRFSAERTGGSVSTLTIQRTQQEDSAVYLCASSSLGQGRETQYFGPGTRLLVL.

This chain uses TRBV12-3 or TRBV12-4 with TRBJ2-3; D not certain. This CDR3 region has 14 residues. V was pared by 2 bases and J by 2 bases, with 8 bases between. Here the CDR3 reads CASSLHPDTDTQYF. The CDR3, as DNA: TGTGCCAGCAGTTTACATCCCGACACAGATACGCAGTATTTT.

The chain couples TRBV6-2 or TRBV6-3 to TRBJ2-7, with D tentatively TRBD1 or TRBD2 (6 bases each). CDR3 length equals 14 residues. Germline CDR1 MNHEY, CDR2 SVGEGT. Trimming removed 7 bases from V and 6 bases from J, with 19 bases in between. CDR3: CASTLIAEGGEQYF. DNA for the CDR3: TGTGCCAGCACCCTGATCGCGGAGGGGGGCGAGCAGTACTTC.

This clonotype has ten or more counts. CDR3 sequence reads: CSVSPMRNYGYTF. CDR3 DNA sequence: TGCAGCGTTTCCCCAATGAGGAACTATGGCTACACCTTC. The chain links TRBV29-1 to TRBJ1-2; D not certain. The CDR3 contains 13 residues. Germline values: CDR1 SQVTM, CDR2 ANQGSEA. Trimming left V 5 bases short and J 2 bases short, with 12 bases between.

This chain uses TRBV28 with TRBJ2-7, with 7 bases fitting TRBD1. CDR1 and CDR2 (germline): MDHEN, SYDVKM. Losses at the gene ends were 4 bases for V and 0 bases for J; bases not matched to a gene: 9. There are 16 residues in the CDR3. The CDR3, as DNA: TGTGCCAGCAGTTCCCTCTCGACAGGGATCTCCTACGAGCAGTACTTC. Translating it yields CASSSLSTGISYEQYF.

In this sample, this clonotype turned up many times. The CDR3 region is CATSRTGLETQYF. DNA for the CDR3: TGTGCCACCAGCAGGACAGGCCTCGAGACCCAGTACTTC. The gene calls are TRBV24-1 and TRBJ2-5; 7 bases align to TRBD1. The CDR3 is 13 amino acids. CDR1 KGHDR and CDR2 SFDVKD come from the germline V gene. V dropped 7 bases and J dropped 5; count of bases not matched to a gene: 6.

This clonotype was seen at least ten times. The chain employs TRBV5-1 and TRBJ2-7; a weak D match, TRBD2 (5 bases). Germline V gene sequence: CDR1 SGHRS, CDR2 YFSETQ. The germline V and J ends were trimmed by 2 bases and 4 bases, with 13 bases remaining between them. CDR3 length equals 14 residues. The CDR3 spells CASSFLADDYEQYF. In DNA, the CDR3 is TGCGCCAGCAGCTTCCTAGCTGACGATTACGAGCAGTACTTC. The full variable domain, its missing parts supplied by reference TRBV5-1 and TRBJ2-7, is KAGVTQTPRYLIKTRGQQVTLSCSPISGHRSVSWYQQTPGQGLQFLFEYFSETQRNKGNFPGRFSGRQFSNSRSEMNVSTLELGDSALYLCASSFLADDYEQYFGPGTRLTVT.

In this sample, this clonotype turned up many times. The gene calls are TRBV12-3 or TRBV12-4 and TRBJ2-5; 10 bases match TRBD2. V trimming: 7 bases; J trimming: 0 bases; junction bases outside the gene matches: 11. This CDR3 spans 17 amino acids. Here the CDR3 DNA reads TGTGCCAGCACGGGAAGCGGGAGGGTCCCGTACCAAGAGACCCAGTACTTC. Translating gives CASTGSGRVPYQETQYF.